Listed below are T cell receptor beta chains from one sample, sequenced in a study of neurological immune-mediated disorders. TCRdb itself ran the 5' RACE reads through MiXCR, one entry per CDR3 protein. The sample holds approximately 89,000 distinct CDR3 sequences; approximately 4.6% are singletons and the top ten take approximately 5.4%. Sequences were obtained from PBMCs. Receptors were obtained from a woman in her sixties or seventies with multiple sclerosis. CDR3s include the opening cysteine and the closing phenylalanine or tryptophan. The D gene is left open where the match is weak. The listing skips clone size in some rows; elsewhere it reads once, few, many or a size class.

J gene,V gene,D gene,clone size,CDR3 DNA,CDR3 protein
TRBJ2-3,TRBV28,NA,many,TGTGCCAGCAGTTTATTTCCCTCTGGCCGCGCCGGCGTTTCCACAGATACGCAGTATTTT,CASSLFPSGRAGVSTDTQYF
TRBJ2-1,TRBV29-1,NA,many,TGCAGCGTACTGGGACTCCAGAGCTCCTACAATGAGCAGTTCTTC,CSVLGLQSSYNEQFF
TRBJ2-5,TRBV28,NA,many,TGTGCCAGCAGCCTTACTAGAGATTATAGTATAGAGACCCAGTACTTC,CASSLTRDYSIETQYF
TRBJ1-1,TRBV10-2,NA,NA,TGCGCCAGCCTCTCCGGGGCCCTGCGAGCCACTGAAGCTTTCTTT,CASLSGALRATEAFF
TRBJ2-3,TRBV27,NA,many,TGTGCCAGCAGTTTTGGTGGGGGTGACACAGATACGCAGTATTTT,CASSFGGGDTDTQYF
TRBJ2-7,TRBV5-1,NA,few,TGCGCCAGCAGCTTGGGTGCTTACGAGCAGTACTTC,CASSLGAYEQYF
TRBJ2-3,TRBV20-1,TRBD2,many,TGCAGTGCTAGAGGTGCCTGGGTAGCGGGGGGCTTAGATACGCAGTATTTT,CSARGAWVAGGLDTQYF
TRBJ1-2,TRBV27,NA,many,TGTGCCAGCAGTCGCAGGGAAATGCACTATGGCTACACCTTC,CASSRREMHYGYTF
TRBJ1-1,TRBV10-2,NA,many,TGCGCCAGCAGTGAATTGGGGAGGTACACTGAAGCTTTCTTT,CASSELGRYTEAFF
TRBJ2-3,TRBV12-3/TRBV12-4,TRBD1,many,TGTGCCAGCAGTTTATATGGGACAGGGGGCGCAGATACGCAGTATTTT,CASSLYGTGGADTQYF
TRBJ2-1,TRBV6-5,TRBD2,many,TGTGCCAGCAGTTACACCCAAGCTAGCGGGGGCTCCTACAATGAGCAGTTCTTC,CASSYTQASGGSYNEQFF
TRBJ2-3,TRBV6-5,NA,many,TGTGCCAGCAGCCTGGAACCGTCTAGCACAGATACGCAGTATTTT,CASSLEPSSTDTQYF
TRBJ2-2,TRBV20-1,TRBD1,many,TGCAGTGCTAGAGCCGGGGACAGGGTGGCCGGGGAGCTGTTTTTT,CSARAGDRVAGELFF
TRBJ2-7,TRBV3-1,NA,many,TGTGCCAGCAGCCGGATTTTTTCGGGGGGCGGATACGAGCAGTACTTC,CASSRIFSGGGYEQYF
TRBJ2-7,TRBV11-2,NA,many,TGTGCCAGCAGCTTAGATAACCGGCGAGGCGGGGCCTACGAGCAGTACTTC,CASSLDNRRGGAYEQYF
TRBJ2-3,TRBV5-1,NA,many,TGCGCCAGCAGCGAACAGGGATGGGGCACAGATACGCAGTATTTT,CASSEQGWGTDTQYF
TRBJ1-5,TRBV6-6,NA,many,TGTGCCAGCAATCGGCAGGGCAGGGAGCCCCAGCATTTT,CASNRQGREPQHF
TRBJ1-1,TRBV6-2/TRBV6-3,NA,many,TGTGCCAGCAGTTACTCGGACAGAACGGACGGCACTGAAGCTTTCTTT,CASSYSDRTDGTEAFF
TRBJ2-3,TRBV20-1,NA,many,TGCAGTGCCCTGCTAGCGACTAGCACAGATACGCAGTATTTT,CSALLATSTDTQYF
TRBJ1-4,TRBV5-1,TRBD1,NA,TGCGCCAGCAGCGCAGACAGGGCAACGAGGAAACTGTTTTTT,CASSADRATRKLFF
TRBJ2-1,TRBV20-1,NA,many,TGCAGTGCTACCCCGCTACCAGGGTCCTACAATGAGCAGTTCTTC,CSATPLPGSYNEQFF
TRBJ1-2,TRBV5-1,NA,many,TGCGCCAGCAGCCCAGACCCAATGACTAACTATGGCTACACCTTC,CASSPDPMTNYGYTF
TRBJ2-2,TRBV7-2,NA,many,TGTGCCAGCAGCCACAGTCTCGGGGAGCTGTTTTTT,CASSHSLGELFF
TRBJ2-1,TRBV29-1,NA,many,TGCAGCGCGTCCCCGGGACCAATGGGGAATGAGCAGTTCTTC,CSASPGPMGNEQFF
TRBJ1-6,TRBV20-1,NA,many,TGCAGTGCTAGACAATATAATTCACCCCTCCACTTT,CSARQYNSPLHF
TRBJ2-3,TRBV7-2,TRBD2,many,TGTGCCAGCAGCTCCAGACTAGCGGGGTTTTTAGATACGCAGTATTTT,CASSSRLAGFLDTQYF
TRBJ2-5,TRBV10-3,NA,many,TGTGCCATCAGCGGCGGGCAGCAAGAGACCCAGTACTTC,CAISGGQQETQYF
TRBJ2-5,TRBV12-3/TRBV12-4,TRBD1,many,TGTGCCAGCACATGGGGACAGGCCGGGCCACCAGAGACCCAGTACTTC,CASTWGQAGPPETQYF
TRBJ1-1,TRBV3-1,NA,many,TGTGCCAGCCGGTATTGGGAGAACACTGAAGCTTTCTTT,CASRYWENTEAFF
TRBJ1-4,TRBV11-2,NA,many,TGTGCCAGCAGCTTCGGCGGAGCGGAAACTAATGAAAAACTGTTTTTT,CASSFGGAETNEKLFF
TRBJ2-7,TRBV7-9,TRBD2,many,TGTGCCAGCAGCTCTGGCGGGGGGGCCTTAGGCGAGCAGTACTTC,CASSSGGGALGEQYF
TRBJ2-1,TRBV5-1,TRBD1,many,TGCGCCAGCAGCTCTGGGACAGGGGAGGGGGAGCAGTTCTTC,CASSSGTGEGEQFF
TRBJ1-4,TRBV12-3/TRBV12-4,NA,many,TGTGCCAGCAGCCACCACAGGACCAATGAAAAACTGTTTTTT,CASSHHRTNEKLFF
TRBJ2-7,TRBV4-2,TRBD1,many,TGTGCCAGCAGCCAAGGTGGACAGGGGCCCTACGAGCAGTACTTC,CASSQGGQGPYEQYF
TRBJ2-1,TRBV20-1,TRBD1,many,TGCAGTGCTAGAGCCGCTGACAGGGTCCCTTCCTACAATGAGCAGTTCTTC,CSARAADRVPSYNEQFF
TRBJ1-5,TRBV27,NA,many,TGTGCCAGCAGATCCTGGACGGGAAAGGATCAGCCCCAGCATTTT,CASRSWTGKDQPQHF
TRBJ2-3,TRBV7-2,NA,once,TGTGCCAGCAGTAGCGGATGGGCAGATACGCAGTATTTT,CASSSGWADTQYF
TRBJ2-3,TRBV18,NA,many,TGTGCCAGCTCACCACCTTGGGCCACAGATACGCAGTATTTT,CASSPPWATDTQYF
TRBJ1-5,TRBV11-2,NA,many,TGTGCCAGCAGCTTACAGGGGACCAATCAGCCCCAGCATTTT,CASSLQGTNQPQHF
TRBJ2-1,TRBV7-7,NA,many,TGTGCTAGCAGCTTACTGTCGGGACCCTACAATGAGCAGTTCTTC,CASSLLSGPYNEQFF
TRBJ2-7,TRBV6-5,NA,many,TGTGCCAGCAGTTACCAGCTGGGTAACGAGCAGTACTTC,CASSYQLGNEQYF
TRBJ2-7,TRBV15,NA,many,TGTGCCACCAGCAGAGCCCGGGACCGAGTATCCTACGAGCAGTACTTC,CATSRARDRVSYEQYF
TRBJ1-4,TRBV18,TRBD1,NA,TGTGCCAGCTCACCACTTATTCCCGGGACAGCTAATGAAAAACTGTTTTTT,CASSPLIPGTANEKLFF
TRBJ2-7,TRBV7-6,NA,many,TGTGCCAGCAGCTTAACGGACAGCACCGAGCAGTACTTC,CASSLTDSTEQYF
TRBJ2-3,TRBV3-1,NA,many,TGTGCCAGCAGCCAAGATTTAGCAGCCGATACGCAGTATTTT,CASSQDLAADTQYF
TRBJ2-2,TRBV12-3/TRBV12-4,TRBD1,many,TGTGCCAGCAGCTGGTGGTCTGGACAGGGCCCGAACACCGGGGAGCTGTTTTTT,CASSWWSGQGPNTGELFF
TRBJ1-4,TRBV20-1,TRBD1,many,TGCAGTGCACAAACAGGGGGCGCGGGTGAAAAACTGTTTTTT,CSAQTGGAGEKLFF
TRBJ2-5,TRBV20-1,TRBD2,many,TGCAGTGCTAGCCCCTTACTAGCGGTGGAGACCCAGTACTTC,CSASPLLAVETQYF
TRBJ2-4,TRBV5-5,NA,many,TGTGCCAGCAGCTTCCCCCGGGGGAACATTCAGTACTTC,CASSFPRGNIQYF
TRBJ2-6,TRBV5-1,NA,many,TGCGCCAGCAGCTTGGCAGCTACCCTTAGCTCTGGGGCCAACGTCCTGACTTTC,CASSLAATLSSGANVLTF
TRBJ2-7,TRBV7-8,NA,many,TGTGCCAGCAGCCCCCGGACGGCGTACGAGCAGTACTTC,CASSPRTAYEQYF
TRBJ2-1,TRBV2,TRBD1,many,TGTGCCAGCAGTGCTCTTATGCAGGGGGCGCGCAATGAGCAGTTCTTC,CASSALMQGARNEQFF
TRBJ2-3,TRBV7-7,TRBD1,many,TGTGCTAGCAAACCGGACAGGATGAGTGCAGATACGCAGTATTTT,CASKPDRMSADTQYF
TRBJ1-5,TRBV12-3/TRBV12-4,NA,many,TGTGCCAGCAGTTTTAGGCCAGATCAGCCCCAGCATTTT,CASSFRPDQPQHF
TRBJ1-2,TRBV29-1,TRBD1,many,TGCAGCGTAGGGACAGACTCGGGGGGCTACACCTTC,CSVGTDSGGYTF
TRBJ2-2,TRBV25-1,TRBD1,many,TGTGCCAGCAGGCCGGGACAGGGGTTTGGCGGGGAGCTGTTTTTT,CASRPGQGFGGELFF
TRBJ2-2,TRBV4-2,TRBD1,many,TGTGCCAGCAGCGCCCGGACAGGGCCGGGCACCGGGGAGCTGTTTTTT,CASSARTGPGTGELFF
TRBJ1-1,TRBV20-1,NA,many,TGCAGTGCTAGAGATCCCGGGGCTGAAGCTTTCTTT,CSARDPGAEAFF